What follows are 26 T cell receptor beta chains derived from one specimen sequenced in a study of T-cell memory formation after mild COVID-19. One entry per CDR3 protein, called by TCRdb with MiXCR from the 5' RACE reads. Among 550,000 to 600,000 distinct CDR3 sequences listed, roughly a sixth were seen once. The specimen was PBMCs or a T cell subset sorted from them (not recorded which). These receptors were taken from an adult woman who had mild COVID-19 (a few samples of this study predate the infection). Cell type and time point are not known.

J is TRBJ2-7 and V is TRBV20-1, with 7 bases lining up with TRBD2. The V and J ends lost 0 bases and 1 base, in that order; junction bases with no gene match: 6. Per germline, CDR1 DFQATT and CDR2 SNEGSKA (reference sequence). The CDR3 covers 15 residues. The CDR3 sequence: CSARDQRDVSYEQYF. The DNA of the CDR3 is TGCAGTGCTAGAGATCAGCGGGACGTTTCCTACGAGCAGTACTTC.

This rearrangement joins TRBV28 to TRBJ2-3; the match to TRBD1 covers 7 bases. The CDR3 contains 15 residues. V lost 8 bases, J lost 1 base, and 9 bases stayed unmatched. From germline, CDR1 is MDHEN and CDR2 SYDVKM. The DNA of the CDR3 is TGTGCCAGCCAAGAGCAGGGGGTGGGCACAGATACGCAGTATTTT. Translation gives CASQEQGVGTDTQYF.

This chain uses TRBV4-3 with TRBJ2-3; 8 bases fit TRBD1. The CDR3 has 16 residues. Losses at the gene ends were 0 bases for V and 1 base for J; bases not matched to a gene: 3. CDR1 is LGHNA and CDR2 is YSLEER in the germline V gene. CDR3 region: CASSQDLGQGTDTQYF. The CDR3 coding sequence is TGCGCCAGCAGCCAAGACCTGGGACAGGGCACAGATACGCAGTATTTT.

The CDR3 coding sequence is TGCGCCAGCAGCCCTGGGGCGCTAGCGGGGGGGCCGGATACGCAGTATTTT. It encodes CASSPGALAGGPDTQYF. This sequence joins TRBV5-1 and TRBJ2-3; 12 bases map to TRBD2. The ends lost 4 bases at V and 6 bases at J; junction bases unmatched: 12. From germline, CDR1 is SGHRS and CDR2 YFSETQ. CDR3 length: 17 residues.

The chain employs TRBV15 and TRBJ2-7, with D unclear. V lost 1 base, J lost 4 bases, and 8 bases lay in between. The germline V gene has CDR1 LNHNV and CDR2 YYDKDF (reference sequence). The CDR3 extends over 13 amino acids. The CDR3 DNA follows: TGTGCCACCAGCAGAGGTAGGAGTTACGAGCAGTACTTC. Translation: CATSRGRSYEQYF.

The CDR3 DNA follows: TGTGCCAGCAGGGGGACAGGGCCCGTCGAGCAGTACTTC. It yields the protein CASRGTGPVEQYF. This chain joins TRBV2 and TRBJ2-7; TRBD1 aligns across 9 bases. Trimming cost V 6 bases and J 6 bases; bases outside gene matches: 6. Germline V lookup: CDR1 SNHLY, CDR2 FYNNEI. The CDR3 covers 13 residues.

The chain couples TRBV24-1 to TRBJ2-5; a weak D match, TRBD1 (5 bases). Germline values: CDR1 KGHDR, CDR2 SFDVKD. The CDR3 has 15 amino acids. V lost 3 bases and J lost 3, with 13 bases in between. CDR3 nucleotide sequence: TGTGCCACCAGTGATGTCAGGGTGGGCAAAGAGACCCAGTACTTC. Encoded protein: CATSDVRVGKETQYF.

This clonotype occurred a few times. The rearrangement uses TRBV2 and TRBJ2-3, with TRBD2 matching 13 bases. This CDR3 comprises 16 residues. The junction had 7 bases not matched to a gene; V was cut back by 7 bases and J by 3 bases. The germline V gene encodes CDR1 SNHLY and CDR2 FYNNEI. The CDR3 sequence: CASTRTSGGGTDTQYF. CDR3 bases: TGTGCCAGCACGAGGACTAGCGGGGGTGGAACAGATACGCAGTATTTT. The variable domain in full, completed from reference TRBV2 and TRBJ2-3, reads EPEVTQTPSHQVTQMGQEVILRCVPISNHLYFYWYRQILGQKVEFLVSFYNNEISEKSEIFDDQFSVERPDGSNFTLKIRSTKLEDSAMYFCASTRTSGGGTDTQYFGPGTRLTVL.

This clonotype was seen more than once but under ten times. This chain links TRBV7-9 with TRBJ2-1, with D possibly being TRBD2 (5 bases). The CDR3 is made up of 18 amino acids. The V end lost 2 bases, the J end lost 1 base, and 18 bases lay between the germline ends. Germline-derived CDR1 and CDR2 are SEHNR and FQNEAQ (reference sequence). CDR3 bases: TGTGCCAGCAGCTTACCAGCCCTGGAAAGCGGATCCTACAATGAGCAGTTCTTC. Translating gives CASSLPALESGSYNEQFF.

The rearrangement joins TRBV2 to TRBJ2-7; D unclear. Germline V gene sequence: CDR1 SNHLY, CDR2 FYNNEI. The CDR3 is made up of 14 amino acids. Deletions cut 1 base from V and 2 bases from J, with 9 bases between. In DNA form, the CDR3 reads TGTGCCAGCAGTGAAGACGCCACCACCTACGAGCAGTACTTC. Translation: CASSEDATTYEQYF.

The table lists this clonotype with a few counts. The rearrangement joins TRBV7-3 to TRBJ2-7; 10 bases are a match to TRBD2. V trimming: 5 bases; J trimming: 4 bases; junction bases outside the gene matches: 8. This CDR3 contains 15 residues. Germline V gene lookup returns CDR1 SGHTA and CDR2 FQGTGA. In DNA form, the CDR3 reads TGTGCCAGCAGCGCCTTAGCGGGAGGTGATTACGAGCAGTACTTC. Protein product: CASSALAGGDYEQYF.

Many counts were recorded for this clonotype. The J gene is TRBJ2-7, the V gene TRBV28, with a possible D match to TRBD2 (5 bases). Germline CDR1 and CDR2: MDHEN and SYDVKM. Trimming took off 2 bases at V and 2 bases at J, with 7 bases between the two ends. The CDR3 is 13 amino acids. The CDR3 DNA is TGTGCCAGCAGTTTACAGCGGACCTACGAGCAGTACTTC. Translating gives CASSLQRTYEQYF.

This clonotype was seen a few times. The CDR3 DNA reads TGTGCCAGCAGCCCCGGACAGAGGGGGAAAGCTTTCTTT. Its protein product is CASSPGQRGKAFF. The rearrangement joins TRBV12-3 or TRBV12-4 to TRBJ1-1; D is perhaps TRBD1 (6 bases). Trimming left V 6 bases short and J 9 bases short, with 17 bases between. The length of the CDR3 is 13 residues.

V usage is TRBV6-5 and J usage is TRBJ1-2, with D perhaps matching TRBD1 (5 bases). CDR1 and CDR2 from the germline V gene are MNHEY and SVGAGI. The V and J ends lost 5 bases and 5 bases respectively, with 18 bases between them. This CDR3 comprises 15 residues. CDR3 region: CASSPDQTDEYGYTF. The DNA of the CDR3 is TGTGCCAGCAGTCCTGACCAGACAGACGAATATGGCTACACCTTC.

This clonotype was counted only a few times. J is TRBJ2-5 and V is TRBV25-1, with TRBD1 identical over 7 bases. With V trimmed by 3 bases and J by 4 bases, 11 bases remained unmatched. This CDR3 has 16 residues. CDR1 MGHDK and CDR2 SYGVNS come from the germline V gene. CDR3 bases: TGTGCCAGCAGTGAGGGCTGGAAGAGACAGGGAGAGACCCAGTACTTC. It yields the protein CASSEGWKRQGETQYF.

This clonotype was seen at least ten times. This chain connects TRBV7-9 to TRBJ1-4, with 9 bases that match TRBD1. Germline CDR1 and CDR2: SEHNR and FQNEAQ (reference sequence). This CDR3 spans 19 amino acids. V was pared by 1 base and J by 10 bases, with 19 bases of the junction left unmatched. Here the CDR3 reads CASSLEGQGWPRGSGKLFF. CDR3 DNA: TGTGCCAGCAGCTTAGAGGGACAGGGCTGGCCCCGGGGATCCGGAAAACTGTTTTTT.

This clonotype came up a few times. The V and J genes are TRBV7-2 and TRBJ2-1; D remains unclear. CDR1 is SGHTA, CDR2 FQGNSA, per germline. The CDR3 covers 13 residues. V lost 1 base to trimming and J lost 8 bases, with 9 bases between them. DNA of the CDR3: TGTGCCAGCAGCTTAGATAGCTTCGATGAGCAGTTCTTC. Translating it yields CASSLDSFDEQFF.

The V gene is TRBV4-1, the J gene TRBJ2-1, with TRBD1 as a possible D gene (5 bases). Germline CDR1 reads MGHRA; CDR2 reads YSYEKL. Trimming cost V 3 bases and J 3 bases, with 9 bases left between them. CDR3 length: 14 residues. In DNA form, the CDR3 reads TGCGCCAGCAGCCATCCAGGGTTCTACAATGAGCAGTTCTTC. It encodes CASSHPGFYNEQFF.

A note on this clonotype: A much more abundant neighbour one base away suggests this may be a read error. The chain links TRBV7-9 to TRBJ1-1, with D possibly TRBD1 on 5 matching bases. The CDR3 sequence is 15 residues long. Germline V gene data show CDR1 as SEHNR and CDR2 as FQNEAQ (reference sequence). CDR3 DNA sequence: TGTGCCAGCAGCTCCAGTCGGGGGGTGAACACTGAAGATTTCTTT. Its protein is CASSSSRGVNTEDFF.

The chain joins TRBV5-6 to TRBJ1-2, with a possible D match to TRBD1 (5 bases). The CDR3 is 14 residues long. CDR1 is SGHDT, CDR2 YYEEEE, per germline. The V gene lost 1 base and the J gene lost 5 bases, with 12 bases spanning the gap. The CDR3 DNA is TGTGCCAGCAGCTTGAGCGGGGCCTGGTATGGCTACACCTTC. Amino acids: CASSLSGAWYGYTF.

This clonotype was counted ten times or more. The chain has TRBV24-1 and TRBJ2-1; D may be TRBD1 (5 bases). Per germline, CDR1 KGHDR and CDR2 SFDVKD. Trimming took off 1 base at V and 6 bases at J, with 12 bases between the two ends. CDR3 length: 15 residues. The CDR3 region has the DNA TGTGCCACCAGTGATTTCTCGGCAGGGTTCAATGAGCAGTTCTTC. Its protein product is CATSDFSAGFNEQFF.

The V gene is TRBV2, the J gene TRBJ1-2; 8 bases fit TRBD1. The CDR3 extends over 13 amino acids. J gave up 8 bases and V 6 bases, and 8 bases lay outside the gene matches. Germline assignment: CDR1 SNHLY and CDR2 FYNNEI. In nucleotides, the CDR3 is TGTGCCAGCAGCCCGGACAGGGCTGCCGGCTACACCTTC. Residues: CASSPDRAAGYTF.

This chain connects TRBV4-3 to TRBJ2-1; D is possibly TRBD1 or TRBD2 (5 bases each). Germline V lookup: CDR1 LGHNA, CDR2 YSLEER. The CDR3 loop spans 18 amino acids. Trimming shortened V by 0 bases and J by 0 bases, and 15 bases separated the two germline ends. The CDR3 sequence is CASSQDRQRSYSYNEQFF. CDR3 sequence (DNA): TGCGCCAGCAGCCAAGATCGACAGCGGTCCTACTCCTACAATGAGCAGTTCTTC.

This clonotype was seen a handful of times. In nucleotides, the CDR3 is TGTGCCATCGCGTTCTCGGTGGCAGGCGAATACGAGCAGTACTTC. It codes for CAIAFSVAGEYEQYF. J is TRBJ2-7 and V is TRBV10-3; D is unresolved. V was pared by 8 bases and J by 4 bases, with 21 bases between. This CDR3 has 15 amino acids. Germline-derived CDR1 and CDR2 are ENHRY and SYGVKD.

The chain links TRBV5-6 to TRBJ2-1; 7 bases align to TRBD2. CDR3 length: 16 amino acids. The V and J ends lost 2 bases and 3 bases, in that order; junction bases with no gene match: 8. The germline V gene encodes CDR1 SGHDT and CDR2 YYEEEE. The CDR3 DNA reads as TGTGCCAGCAGCTTATCGCGGGGGTCTATCTACAATGAGCAGTTCTTC. It translates to CASSLSRGSIYNEQFF.

This clonotype has a handful of counts. This chain joins TRBV7-3 and TRBJ2-3; no reliable D call. The germline V and J ends were trimmed by 5 bases and 4 bases, with 10 bases remaining between them. Germline-derived CDR1 and CDR2 are SGHTA and FQGTGA. The CDR3 is made up of 13 amino acids. CDR3 DNA sequence: TGTGCCAGCAGCCTCCTTGGGCCAGATACGCAGTATTTT. This gives the protein CASSLLGPDTQYF.